Below, 25 T cell receptor beta chains from the same sample are listed, as sequenced in a study of T cells after yellow fever vaccination. TCRdb independently ran MiXCR on the 5' RACE reads; one entry per CDR3 protein. Among around 140,000 distinct CDR3 sequences listed, about 7% were seen once. Sample: CD4+ T cells sorted from PBMCs, taken 10 days after the yellow fever booster vaccination. Receptor source: a man aged 25 to 40 who received the YFV17D yellow fever vaccine.

The sample holds many counts of this clonotype. CDR3 amino acids: CASSITSERGETQYF. CDR3 nucleotides: TGCGCCAGCAGCATCACTAGCGAAAGGGGGGAGACCCAGTACTTC. The rearrangement joins TRBV5-1 to TRBJ2-5; D possibly corresponds to TRBD2 (7 bases). This CDR3 contains 15 residues. Trimming took 4 bases from V and 5 from J, leaving 18 bases between them. Germline lookup yields CDR1 SGHRS and CDR2 YFSETQ.

The sample holds a few counts of this clonotype. The chain carries TRBV12-3 or TRBV12-4 and TRBJ2-7, with a tentative D call TRBD2 (6 bases). The V gene lost 4 bases and the J gene lost 2 bases, with 6 bases spanning the gap. The CDR3 extends over 12 amino acids. CDR3 sequence reads: CASSWGAYEQYF. In DNA form, the CDR3 reads TGTGCCAGCAGTTGGGGGGCCTACGAGCAGTACTTC.

This chain joins TRBV12-3 or TRBV12-4 and TRBJ2-1; the D is unclear. Between the trimmed V and J ends, which lost 3 bases and 6 bases, there was a span of 9 bases. This CDR3 is 13 amino acids long. In DNA, the CDR3 is TGTGCCAGCAGTTTTTTCTTGGGCAATGAGCAGTTCTTC. This gives the protein CASSFFLGNEQFF.

The rearrangement joins TRBV20-1 to TRBJ1-4; no firm D call. CDR1 is DFQATT and CDR2 is SNEGSKA in the germline V gene (reference sequence). V was cut by 7 bases and J by 1 base, with 4 bases left in between. There are 11 residues in the CDR3. The CDR3 nucleotides are TGCAGTGGGGGAACTAATGAAAAACTGTTTTTT. It yields the protein CSGGTNEKLFF.

This clonotype was counted at least ten times. The rearrangement links TRBV6-1 to TRBJ2-7, with D hard to call. This CDR3 has 12 amino acids. The germline gives CDR1 MNHNS, CDR2 SASEGT. Trimming shortened V by 2 bases and J by 4 bases, and 6 bases separated the two germline ends. The chain's CDR3 is CASSERWYEQYF. The CDR3 nucleotides read TGTGCCAGCAGTGAACGGTGGTACGAGCAGTACTTC.

The V call is TRBV24-1, the J call TRBJ2-3; possibly TRBD2 for D (6 bases). Germline V gene sequence: CDR1 KGHDR, CDR2 SFDVKD. V was pared by 4 bases and J by 6 bases, with 16 bases between. CDR3 length equals 15 residues. CDR3 coding DNA: TGTGCCACCAGTGACACCGGGACTCCTGGGGATACGCAGTATTTT. Encoded protein: CATSDTGTPGDTQYF.

This chain links TRBV30 with TRBJ2-7, with 9 bases aligning to TRBD1. This CDR3 spans 13 amino acids. CDR1 and CDR2 (germline): GTSNPN, SVGIG (reference sequence). V dropped 3 bases and J dropped 0; count of bases not matched to a gene: 0. CDR3: CAWRTGGSYEQYF. CDR3 DNA sequence: TGTGCCTGGAGGACAGGGGGCTCCTACGAGCAGTACTTC.

In its sample, this clonotype was seen many times. The chain has TRBV20-1 and TRBJ2-7; D is uncertain. The CDR3 length is 16 residues. Germline V gene data show CDR1 as DFQATT and CDR2 as SNEGSKA (reference sequence). Trimming removed 1 base from V and 0 bases from J, with 16 bases in between. The CDR3 loop reads CSARVSRLTRSYEQYF. The DNA of the CDR3 is TGCAGTGCTAGAGTGTCCCGCCTAACCCGCTCCTACGAGCAGTACTTC.

This clonotype was counted at least ten times. The chain combines TRBV6-6 with TRBJ2-2; D unresolved. The CDR3 sequence is 13 residues long. The V gene lost 8 bases and the J gene lost 5 bases, with 12 bases spanning the gap. Germline CDR1 MNHNY, CDR2 SVGAGI (reference sequence). The DNA for the CDR3 is TGTGCCAGCGGCCTGCAGGAGACCGGGGAGCTGTTTTTT. Amino acid sequence: CASGLQETGELFF.

This clonotype has at least ten counts. The CDR3 spells CASSLTGANEQYF. The CDR3 DNA follows: TGTGCCAGCAGCTTGACAGGGGCAAACGAGCAGTACTTC. J is TRBJ2-7 and V is TRBV12-3 or TRBV12-4, with 8 bases lining up with TRBD1. V lost 6 bases to trimming and J lost 5 bases; unmatched junction nucleotides: 6. The CDR3 is 13 residues long.

This clonotype was counted many times. The V gene is TRBV5-1, the J gene TRBJ2-1; 7 bases match TRBD2. This CDR3 has 13 amino acids. CDR1 and CDR2 from the germline V gene are SGHRS and YFSETQ. V trimming: 4 bases; J trimming: 7 bases; junction bases outside the gene matches: 5. The CDR3 DNA reads TGCGCCAGCAGCGGCCTAGCGGAGAATGAGCAGTTCTTC. Its protein is CASSGLAENEQFF.

The CDR3 sequence is CASSRDRGDNYGYTF. The CDR3 coding sequence is TGTGCCAGCAGCCGCGACCGGGGAGACAACTATGGCTACACCTTC. The chain has TRBV4-2 and TRBJ1-2; D gene unclear. Per germline, CDR1 LGHNA and CDR2 YNFKEQ. The ends were cut back, 4 bases at V and 2 bases at J, with 14 bases in the middle. CDR3 length equals 15 residues.

This clonotype appeared a few times. The rearrangement uses TRBV7-2 and TRBJ2-1; a possible D gene is TRBD1 (5 bases). CDR3 size: 17 residues. Trimming removed 1 base from V and 2 bases from J, with 15 bases in between. Germline V gene lookup returns CDR1 SGHTA and CDR2 FQGNSA. The CDR3, as DNA: TGTGCCAGCAGCTTAGTACGGGCAGGGAAGGCCTACAATGAGCAGTTCTTC. It codes for CASSLVRAGKAYNEQFF.

In its sample, this clonotype was seen many times. This chain connects TRBV11-2 to TRBJ1-4, with D possibly TRBD1 on 5 matching bases. The V gene's germline CDR1 is SGHAT and CDR2 FQNNGV. V shed 2 bases and J shed 5 bases, with 12 bases lying between them. The CDR3 totals 15 residues. The CDR3 sequence: CASSLTRGGNEKLFF. In DNA form, the CDR3 reads TGTGCCAGCAGCTTAACGAGGGGCGGAAATGAAAAACTGTTTTTT.

This clonotype showed up many times. This sequence joins TRBV6-2 or TRBV6-3 and TRBJ2-7, with TRBD2 matching over 9 bases. The CDR3 is 14 residues long. Germline values: CDR1 MNHEY, CDR2 SVGEGT. The J segment lost 4 bases and the V segment lost 6 bases, leaving 7 bases of the junction unmatched. The chain's CDR3 is CASSNVAGAYEQYF. The CDR3 nucleotides read TGTGCCAGCAGCAATGTAGCGGGAGCGTACGAGCAGTACTTC.

This clonotype was counted a single time. A much more abundant neighbour one base away suggests this may be a read error. The chain recombines TRBV12-3 or TRBV12-4 with TRBJ2-1, with unresolved D. V shed 5 bases and J shed 6 bases, with 5 bases lying between them. The CDR3 length is 11 residues. The CDR3 loop is CASSNLNEQFF. The CDR3 region has the DNA TGTGCCAGCAGTAACCTCAATGAGCAGTTCTTC.

This clonotype was found many times. The chain employs TRBV10-3 and TRBJ2-5, with D possibly matching TRBD1 (6 bases). This CDR3 comprises 11 residues. V was shortened by 4 bases and J by 9 bases, with 9 bases between the two germline ends. Germline-derived CDR1 and CDR2 are ENHRY and SYGVKD. The CDR3 nucleotides read TGTGCCATCAGTGCGTCAGGGGCCCAGTACTTC. Translation gives CAISASGAQYF.

This clonotype was recorded many times. The chain recombines TRBV5-1 with TRBJ2-1; 12 bases match TRBD2. Germline CDR1 reads SGHRS; CDR2 reads YFSETQ. V shed 4 bases and J 0 bases; nucleotides not matched to a gene: 5. CDR3 size: 17 residues. The CDR3 DNA is TGCGCCAGCAGCCCCCTAGCGGGAGGGTCCTCCTACAATGAGCAGTTCTTC. It translates to CASSPLAGGSSYNEQFF.

A few counts support this clonotype. The chain carries TRBV5-6 and TRBJ2-2; 12 bases map to TRBD1. The ends lost 4 bases at V and 7 bases at J; junction bases unmatched: 8. The CDR3 has 16 residues. Per the germline V gene, CDR1 is SGHDT and CDR2 is YYEEEE. Written as DNA, the CDR3 is TGTGCCAGCAGCCCCCGGGACAGGGGGCCAGGCGGGGAGCTGTTTTTT. It encodes CASSPRDRGPGGELFF. Filled out from reference TRBV5-6 and TRBJ2-2, the complete variable domain reads DAGVTQSPTHLIKTRGQQVTLRCSPKSGHDTVSWYQQALGQGPQFIFQYYEEEERQRGNFPDRFSGHQFPNYSSELNVNALLLGDSALYLCASSPRDRGPGGELFFGEGSRLTVL.

This clonotype showed up many times. The V gene is TRBV5-5, the J gene TRBJ2-1; D is unclear. V was cut by 8 bases and J by 7 bases, with 19 bases left in between. Germline V CDR1 and CDR2: SGHKS, YYEKEE (reference sequence). The CDR3 loop spans 14 amino acids. The CDR3 DNA reads TGTGCCAGTAACCGCCGGACGGCGGAAAATGAGCAGTTCTTC. Encoded protein: CASNRRTAENEQFF.

The sample holds many counts of this clonotype. The CDR3 DNA reads TGTGCCAGCCTAGCAAGGCGAGGGACCCAGTACTTC. It is translated as CASLARRGTQYF. This chain joins TRBV7-8 and TRBJ2-5; the D gene is possibly TRBD2 (5 bases). V was cut by 8 bases and J by 7 bases, with 14 bases left in between. The CDR3 consists of 12 residues. Germline V gene sequence: CDR1 SGHVS, CDR2 FQNEAQ.

This clonotype came up many times. The chain carries TRBV5-1 and TRBJ2-5; D unclear. Germline CDR1 is SGHRS and CDR2 is YFSETQ. The V gene lost 2 bases and the J gene lost 6 bases, with 23 bases spanning the gap. This CDR3 contains 17 residues. CDR3 sequence: CASSLLVGNVNLKTQYF. As DNA, the CDR3 is TGCGCCAGCAGCTTACTGGTGGGAAACGTCAACTTAAAGACCCAGTACTTC.

There are many counts of this clonotype. This chain connects TRBV2 to TRBJ2-5; D is unclear. The CDR3 loop spans 15 amino acids. V was clipped by 5 bases and J by 5 bases, with 18 bases between them. Germline V gene lookup returns CDR1 SNHLY and CDR2 FYNNEI. CDR3 nucleotide sequence: TGTGCCAGCAGTTCTCTGGGGTCCGCCTCGGAGACCCAGTACTTC. Translating it yields CASSSLGSASETQYF.

This clonotype was seen repeatedly, ten times or more. The gene calls are TRBV9 and TRBJ2-2; D may be TRBD2 (5 bases). V was shortened by 4 bases and J by 2 bases, with 9 bases between the two germline ends. Germline CDR1 and CDR2: SGDLS and YYNGEE. The CDR3 totals 14 residues. The CDR3 sequence is CASSNRDNTGELFF. The CDR3 DNA reads as TGTGCCAGCAGCAACCGGGATAACACCGGGGAGCTGTTTTTT.

This clonotype turned up a few times. V gene TRBV18 combines with J gene TRBJ2-1, with TRBD2 matching 8 bases. Germline V lookup: CDR1 KGHSH, CDR2 LQKENI. J gave up 1 base and V 0 bases, and 5 bases lay outside the gene matches. The CDR3 covers 17 residues. CDR3 sequence (DNA): TGTGCCAGCTCACCACCGTCCGGCGGGAGGTCCTACAATGAGCAGTTCTTC. Protein: CASSPPSGGRSYNEQFF.